This T cell receptor beta chain was captured by sequencing in a study of cytomegalovirus exposure and HLA in healthy donors. The CDR3 covers 17 residues. Germline CDR1 is SGHRS and CDR2 is YFSETQ. V lost 4 bases, J lost 0 bases, and 17 bases lay in between. The PCR had 60 Vbeta and 13 Jbeta primers. The data were produced by immunoSEQ multiplex PCR, yet TCRdb's version contains in-frame clones alone and is incomplete. The sample shows over 110,000 clones, 78% of them seen only once. Material: PBMCs. The TCR originated in a woman aged 18-29 years in good health and CMV-seropositive. The chain carries TRBV5-1 and TRBJ2-4; D unresolved. CDR3 loop: CASSPGLGNIAKNIQYF. CDR3 nucleotides: TGCGCCAGCAGCCCCGGGTTAGGAAATATAGCCAAAAACATTCAGTACTTC.